Reported below is one T cell receptor beta chain. Its antigen remains unknown. These data are taken from a study of T cell responses to AZD1222 COVID-19 vaccine. Broader study findings: At study baseline, merely several AZD1222 recipients were seropositive. Sampled repertoires all dated from after the peak T cell response. Spike-specific TCR depth and breadth grew after two AZD1222 doses. Clonal diversity was possibly underestimated, and white British individuals and females predominated among donors.

Method: immunoSEQ multiplex PCR; TCRdb's copy keeps in-frame clones and lacks some. The table records around 110,000 clones, 70% to 90% of them present only once. Germline V gene lookup returns CDR1 SGHRS and CDR2 YFSETQ. The CDR3 contains 17 residues. V was pared by 4 bases and J by 0 bases, with 16 bases between. This sequence joins TRBV5-1 and TRBJ2-2; no clear D gene. The sample here was peripheral blood, taken on day 0 of MenACWY control vaccination. This sequence was found in an adult in good health. CDR3 protein: CASSPTIRGSNTGELFF. In DNA, the CDR3 is TGCGCCAGCAGCCCCACAATTAGAGGTTCGAACACCGGGGAGCTGTTTTTT.